The 25 T cell receptor beta chains in this list originate from one sample, sequenced in a study of memory CD4+ T cells and cytomegalovirus serostatus. Clones were read by immunoSEQ multiplex PCR, and TCRdb kept only the in-frame ones, dropping some. The table lists fewer than 50,000 clones, 76% of them singletons. Single viable CD3+CD4+CD8-CD45RO+ cells were sorted as the memory CD4+ T cells. The source material was memory CD4+ T cells from blood. The receptors originated from an adult in good health and CMV-seronegative.

V usage is TRBV2 and J usage is TRBJ1-3; D uncertain. Trimming removed 4 bases from V and 3 bases from J, with 4 bases in between. Germline CDR1 reads SNHLY; CDR2 reads FYNNEI. This CDR3 comprises 12 residues. As DNA, the CDR3 is TGTGCCAGCAGTGTTGGTGGAAACACCATATATTTT. It yields the protein CASSVGGNTIYF.

This clone was recorded only once. The CDR3 DNA sequence: TGTGCCAGCAGGAAACGGGCCTCTGAGCTGTTTTTT. Translated, it gives CASRKRASELFF. The chain links TRBV6-5 to TRBJ2-2; D call uncertain. V was trimmed by 6 bases and J by 11 bases, leaving 13 bases between them. The germline CDR1 and CDR2 sequences are MNHEY and SVGAGI. The CDR3 is 12 residues long.

CDR3 sequence reads: CASSFWGQGAQATSGNTIYF. In DNA, the CDR3 is TGTGCCAGCAGTTTCTGGGGACAGGGGGCGCAGGCTACCTCTGGAAACACCATATATTTT. The genes are TRBV28 and TRBJ1-3, with 12 nucleotides matching TRBD1. CDR3 length: 20 amino acids. Germline CDR1 MDHEN, CDR2 SYDVKM. The V and J ends lost 3 bases and 0 bases, in that order; junction bases with no gene match: 12.

V gene TRBV11-1 combines with J gene TRBJ2-3; D is perhaps TRBD2 (6 bases). From germline, CDR1 is SGHAT and CDR2 FQDESV (reference sequence). The CDR3 contains 12 residues. The V end lost 4 bases, the J end lost 5 bases, and 7 bases lay between the germline ends. The DNA for the CDR3 is TGTGCCAGCAGCTGGGGAGGAGATACGCAGTATTTT. This translates into CASSWGGDTQYF. Supplemented by reference TRBV11-1 and TRBJ2-3, the full variable domain reads EAEVAQSPRYKITEKSQAVAFWCDPISGHATLYWYRQILGQGPELLVQFQDESVVDDSQLPKDRFSAERLKGVDSTLKIQPAELGDSAMYLCASSWGGDTQYFGPGTRLTVL.

The rearrangement links TRBV9 to TRBJ2-7; TRBD2 matches 8 bases. Germline V lookup: CDR1 SGDLS, CDR2 YYNGEE. The CDR3 spans 13 residues. J lost 12 bases, V lost 4 bases, and 12 bases had no gene match. For the CDR3, the DNA is TGTGCCAGCAGCTCGACTAGCGACATGAGAGTGTACTTC. Translating it yields CASSSTSDMRVYF.

Written as DNA, the CDR3 is TGCGCCAGCAGCTTTCCGGGACAGGGTGACGAGCAGTACTTC. This codes for CASSFPGQGDEQYF. The chain joins TRBV5-1 to TRBJ2-7; 9 positions agree with TRBD1. After removal of 2 bases from V and 5 bases from J, the junction contained 5 bases not matched to a gene. The CDR3 covers 14 residues. The germline V gene encodes CDR1 SGHRS and CDR2 YFSETQ.

The chain has TRBV7-2 and TRBJ2-7; no reliable D call. Trimming removed 3 bases at V and 0 bases at J, with 3 bases between. This CDR3 region has 12 residues. Germline lookup yields CDR1 SGHTA and CDR2 FQGNSA. CDR3 sequence (DNA): TGTGCCAGCAGCTTTTCCTCCTACGAGCAGTACTTC. Protein product: CASSFSSYEQYF.

V usage is TRBV27 and J usage is TRBJ2-7, with D possibly being TRBD2 (8 bases). From germline, CDR1 is MNHEY and CDR2 SMNVEV (reference sequence). V lost 3 bases, J lost 4 bases, and 16 bases lay in between. This CDR3 has 15 amino acids. The CDR3 coding sequence is TGTGCCAGCAGTTTCGCCGGGAGGGGGCAGTACGAGCAGTACTTC. Amino acids: CASSFAGRGQYEQYF.

The V and J genes are TRBV7-8 and TRBJ2-7; the D is unclear. The CDR3 is 15 residues long. CDR1 and CDR2 from the germline V gene are SGHVS and FQNEAQ. V was shortened by 5 bases and J by 0 bases, with 14 bases between the two germline ends. CDR3 amino acids: CASSGPGPSSYEQYF. Written as DNA, the CDR3 is TGTGCCAGCAGCGGTCCCGGGCCAAGCTCCTACGAGCAGTACTTC.

This clone was seen a few times. The chain is built from TRBV27 and TRBJ2-7, with 12 bases identical to TRBD1. The ends lost 5 bases at V and 7 bases at J; junction bases unmatched: 6. The CDR3 spans 14 residues. The germline CDR1 and CDR2 sequences are MNHEY and SMNVEV (reference sequence). CDR3 DNA: TGTGCCAGCAGTCCACGGGACAGGGGGCGTGAGCAGTACTTC. It yields the protein CASSPRDRGREQYF.

The chain joins TRBV11-2 to TRBJ2-3; a possible D gene is TRBD2 (6 bases). The CDR3 consists of 14 residues. Germline values: CDR1 SGHAT, CDR2 FQNNGV. The ends were cut back, 5 bases at V and 8 bases at J, with 17 bases in the middle. The CDR3: CASSPLGWGGTQYF. For the CDR3, the DNA is TGTGCCAGCAGCCCTCTTGGCTGGGGAGGTACGCAGTATTTT.

The V call is TRBV2, the J call TRBJ2-5; 9 bases line up with TRBD1. V trimming: 6 bases; J trimming: 5 bases; junction bases outside the gene matches: 7. The CDR3 is 14 residues long. The germline V gene encodes CDR1 SNHLY and CDR2 FYNNEI. CDR3 bases: TGTGCCAGCAGGATACAGGGGGCCGGGGAGACCCAGTACTTC. Amino acid sequence: CASRIQGAGETQYF.

This clone was counted between two and nine times. This chain links TRBV5-1 with TRBJ1-5; a possible D gene is TRBD1 (5 bases). The CDR3 consists of 13 residues. From germline, CDR1 is SGHRS and CDR2 YFSETQ. Trimming shortened V by 5 bases and J by 4 bases, and 10 bases separated the two germline ends. The CDR3 coding sequence is TGCGCCAGCAGGGGGGATCCGAATCAGCCCCAGCATTTT. Protein sequence: CASRGDPNQPQHF.

This chain connects TRBV30 to TRBJ2-1; D may be TRBD2 (6 bases). V shed 4 bases and J shed 0 bases, with 16 bases lying between them. Germline assignment: CDR1 GTSNPN and CDR2 SVGIG (reference sequence). The length of the CDR3 is 16 residues. CDR3 sequence: CAWTEYSGFSYNEQFF. As DNA, the CDR3 is TGTGCCTGGACCGAATATAGCGGATTCTCCTACAATGAGCAGTTCTTC.

This rearrangement joins TRBV10-2 to TRBJ1-5; D ambiguous. The CDR3 extends over 15 amino acids. V lost 2 bases, J lost 6 bases, and 14 bases lay in between. Germline loops: CDR1 WSHSY, CDR2 SAAADI. In nucleotides, the CDR3 is TGCGCCAGCAGTGAGCTTCGGGGTGAGGGTCAGCCCCAGCATTTT. It translates to CASSELRGEGQPQHF.

The chain links TRBV7-2 to TRBJ1-2, with D hard to call. There are 13 residues in the CDR3. The V and J ends lost 0 bases and 8 bases respectively, with 10 bases between them. Germline V gene sequence: CDR1 SGHTA, CDR2 FQGNSA. The DNA of the CDR3 is TGTGCCAGCAGCTTAGCGAAAACCGGAGGCTACACCTTC. Encoded protein: CASSLAKTGGYTF.

The V call is TRBV10-3, the J call TRBJ1-1; D is uncertain. From germline, CDR1 is ENHRY and CDR2 SYGVKD. CDR3 size: 12 residues. Trimming took off 8 bases at V and 7 bases at J, with 14 bases between the two ends. CDR3 sequence reads: CAIGPAAGEAFF. The DNA for the CDR3 is TGTGCCATCGGACCGGCCGCCGGTGAAGCTTTCTTT.

The genes are TRBV6-1 and TRBJ2-2, with D possibly TRBD2 on 5 matching bases. CDR3 length: 13 residues. V lost 8 bases, J lost 4 bases, and 11 bases lay in between. Germline V gene lookup returns CDR1 MNHNS and CDR2 SASEGT. CDR3 region: CASGSVRTGELFF. The CDR3 coding sequence is TGTGCCAGCGGGAGCGTTCGCACCGGGGAGCTGTTTTTT.

There are a few counts of this clone. The V call is TRBV7-3, the J call TRBJ2-1, with unresolved D. The CDR3 is 13 residues long. V was shortened by 1 base and J by 9 bases, with 10 bases between the two germline ends. Germline V gene sequence: CDR1 SGHTA, CDR2 FQGTGA. The CDR3 here is CASSLNLRGEQFF. The CDR3 DNA follows: TGTGCCAGCAGCTTAAACCTTCGAGGTGAGCAGTTCTTC.

This clone came up a few times. The J gene is TRBJ2-2, the V gene TRBV11-2, with D perhaps TRBD1 (5 bases). Germline CDR1 and CDR2: SGHAT and FQNNGV. The CDR3 loop spans 15 amino acids. Trimming took off 5 bases at V and 0 bases at J, with 10 bases between the two ends. CDR3 in amino acids: CASSRQYANTGELFF. For the CDR3, the DNA is TGTGCCAGCAGCCGACAGTATGCGAACACCGGGGAGCTGTTTTTT.

The V call is TRBV7-6, the J call TRBJ1-1; D remains unclear. The germline V gene encodes CDR1 SGHVS and CDR2 FNYEAQ. The germline V and J ends were trimmed by 0 bases and 5 bases, with 10 bases remaining between them. The CDR3 is 14 residues long. The CDR3 region is CASSLARKGTEAFF. DNA of the CDR3: TGTGCCAGCAGCTTAGCGCGTAAGGGAACTGAAGCTTTCTTT.

The J gene is TRBJ2-5, the V gene TRBV9; D might be TRBD1 or TRBD2, each matching 6 bases. Between the trimmed V and J ends, which lost 4 bases and 5 bases, there was a span of 15 bases. CDR3 size: 14 residues. Germline CDR1 is SGDLS and CDR2 is YYNGEE. The CDR3 DNA reads as TGTGCCAGCAGCCAGGGGCATGGAGGGGAGACCCAGTACTTC. Protein product: CASSQGHGGETQYF.

CDR3 in DNA: TGTGCCAGCAGTGAGCAACAGGGGCCTGGAAACACCATATATTTT. Its protein is CASSEQQGPGNTIYF. The V gene is TRBV2, the J gene TRBJ1-3; 7 positions agree with TRBD1. This CDR3 is built from 15 residues. Germline V lookup: CDR1 SNHLY, CDR2 FYNNEI. With 3 bases clipped from V and 2 bases from J, the junction kept 4 bases outside the gene matches.

V usage is TRBV30 and J usage is TRBJ2-5; possibly TRBD2 for D (5 bases). The germline V and J ends were trimmed by 2 bases and 4 bases, with 14 bases remaining between them. Looked up from germline, CDR1 is GTSNPN and CDR2 is SVGIG (reference sequence). This CDR3 has 14 residues. The CDR3 nucleotides read TGTGCCTGGAGTAGTGGGAGCGGTATAGAGACCCAGTACTTC. It codes for CAWSSGSGIETQYF.

The J gene is TRBJ1-3, the V gene TRBV6-6; D unresolved. Per germline, CDR1 MNHNY and CDR2 SVGAGI (reference sequence). The CDR3 is made up of 14 amino acids. Trimming took 5 bases from V and 0 from J, leaving 8 bases between them. CDR3 coding DNA: TGTGCCAGCAGTGCCCAGGACTCTGGAAACACCATATATTTT. Its translation: CASSAQDSGNTIYF.